This T cell receptor (beta chain) was identified in a study of T-cell reconstitution after alpha-beta-depleted transplantation in children. Study-level results: There were reportedly several hundred expanded graft clones from which alpha-beta T cells came about two months after transplant. Hyperexpanded clones declined; after one year, newly produced T cells mostly supplied diversity.

A remark on this clonotype: What it binds is not known.

This CDR3 has 15 amino acids. The V gene lost 1 base and the J gene lost 2 bases, with 14 bases spanning the gap. Per germline, CDR1 SQVTM and CDR2 ANQGSEA. During its preparation, the TCRbeta library received unique molecular identifiers. TCRdb independently ran MiXCR on the PCR reads; one entry per CDR3 protein. The sample carries nearly 350,000 distinct CDR3 sequences, about 16% recorded once. The chain combines TRBV29-1 with TRBJ2-5; D unresolved. The receptor comes from a male patient aged 2 to 9 who had a stem cell transplant for acute lymphoblastic leukemia, so the T cells may come from the graft donor. Source: PBMCs, mostly from graft donor cells, taken 360 days after TCRalphabeta/CD19-depleted stem cell transplant. The DNA of the CDR3 is TGCAGCGTTGAAGGGGCCGCGTTGGAGCAAGAGACCCAGTACTTC. Residues: CSVEGAALEQETQYF.